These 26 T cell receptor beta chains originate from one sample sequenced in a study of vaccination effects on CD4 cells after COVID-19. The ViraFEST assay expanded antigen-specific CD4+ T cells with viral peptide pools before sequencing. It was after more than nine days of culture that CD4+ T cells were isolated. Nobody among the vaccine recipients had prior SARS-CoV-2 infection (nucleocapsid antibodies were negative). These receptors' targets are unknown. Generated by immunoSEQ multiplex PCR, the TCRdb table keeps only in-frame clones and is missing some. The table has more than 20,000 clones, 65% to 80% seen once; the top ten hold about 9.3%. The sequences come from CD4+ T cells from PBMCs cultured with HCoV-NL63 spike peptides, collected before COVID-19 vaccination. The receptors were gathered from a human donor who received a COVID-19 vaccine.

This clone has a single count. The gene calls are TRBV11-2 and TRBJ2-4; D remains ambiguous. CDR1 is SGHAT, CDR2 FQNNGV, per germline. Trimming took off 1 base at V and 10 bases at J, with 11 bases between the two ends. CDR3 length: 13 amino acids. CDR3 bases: TGTGCCAGCAGCTTAGTCCCAGGCCAAATTCAGTACTTC. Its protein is CASSLVPGQIQYF.

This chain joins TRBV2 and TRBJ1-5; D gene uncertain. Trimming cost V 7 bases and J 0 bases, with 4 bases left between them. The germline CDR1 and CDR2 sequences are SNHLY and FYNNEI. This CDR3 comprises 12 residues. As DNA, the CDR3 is TGTGCCAGCACAGATAGCAATCAGCCCCAGCATTTT. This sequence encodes CASTDSNQPQHF.

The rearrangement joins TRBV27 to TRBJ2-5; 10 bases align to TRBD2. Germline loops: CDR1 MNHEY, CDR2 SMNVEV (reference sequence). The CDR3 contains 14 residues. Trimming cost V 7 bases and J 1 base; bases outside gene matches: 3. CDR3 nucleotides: TGTGCCAGCATGTCTAGCGGGGGCCAAGAGACCCAGTACTTC. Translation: CASMSSGGQETQYF.

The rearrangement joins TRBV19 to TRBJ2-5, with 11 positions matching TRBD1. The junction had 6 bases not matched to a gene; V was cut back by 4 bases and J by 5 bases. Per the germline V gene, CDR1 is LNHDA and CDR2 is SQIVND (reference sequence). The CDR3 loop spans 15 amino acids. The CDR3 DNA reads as TGTGCCAGTAGTACCGGACAGGGGGCGGGGGAGACCCAGTACTTC. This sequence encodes CASSTGQGAGETQYF.

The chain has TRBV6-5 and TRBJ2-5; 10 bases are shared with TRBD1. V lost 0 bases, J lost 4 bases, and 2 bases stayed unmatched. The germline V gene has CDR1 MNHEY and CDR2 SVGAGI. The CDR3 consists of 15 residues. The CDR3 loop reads CASSYSTGGRETQYF. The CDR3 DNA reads TGTGCCAGCAGTTACTCGACAGGGGGCCGAGAGACCCAGTACTTC.

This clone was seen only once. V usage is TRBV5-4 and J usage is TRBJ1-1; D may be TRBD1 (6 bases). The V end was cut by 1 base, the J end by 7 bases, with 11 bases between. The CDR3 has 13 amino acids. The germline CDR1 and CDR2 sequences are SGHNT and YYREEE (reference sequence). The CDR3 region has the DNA TGTGCCAGCAGCTTGTGGGGGGCGGGTGAAGCTTTCTTT. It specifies CASSLWGAGEAFF.

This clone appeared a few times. CDR3 loop: CASISGTSGDNEQFF. As DNA, the CDR3 is TGTGCCAGCATCTCCGGGACTAGTGGAGACAATGAGCAGTTCTTC. V is TRBV6-5 and J is TRBJ2-1; 8 bases are shared with TRBD2. J lost 5 bases, V lost 7 bases, and 10 bases had no gene match. This CDR3 has 15 residues. Germline V CDR1 and CDR2: MNHEY, SVGAGI.

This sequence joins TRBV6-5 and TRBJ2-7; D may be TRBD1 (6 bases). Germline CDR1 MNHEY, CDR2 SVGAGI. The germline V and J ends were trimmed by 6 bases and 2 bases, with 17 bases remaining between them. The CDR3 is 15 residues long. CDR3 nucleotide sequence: TGTGCCAGCAGCCGCAGCCTGACAGGCGCCTACGAGCAGTACTTC. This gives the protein CASSRSLTGAYEQYF.

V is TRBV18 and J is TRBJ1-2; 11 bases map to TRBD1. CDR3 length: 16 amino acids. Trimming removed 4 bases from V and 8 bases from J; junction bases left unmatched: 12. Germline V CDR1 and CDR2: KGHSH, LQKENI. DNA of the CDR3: TGTGCCAGCTCACAGGACAGGGGGCGATTCTTGATCGGCTACACCTTC. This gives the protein CASSQDRGRFLIGYTF.

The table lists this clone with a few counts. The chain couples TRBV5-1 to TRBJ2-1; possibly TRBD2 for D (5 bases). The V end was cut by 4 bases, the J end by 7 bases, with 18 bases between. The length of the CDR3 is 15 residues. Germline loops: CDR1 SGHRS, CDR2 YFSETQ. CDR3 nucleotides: TGCGCCAGCAGCCCAACTCAAGCGGTGGTGAATGAGCAGTTCTTC. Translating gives CASSPTQAVVNEQFF.

The CDR3 DNA reads as TGTGCCAGCAGGACGGGACAGGGCAGTTGGTGGAACACTGAAGCTTTCTTT. Its protein is CASRTGQGSWWNTEAFF. The chain has TRBV27 and TRBJ1-1; 9 bases are a match to TRBD1. CDR1 is MNHEY and CDR2 is SMNVEV in the germline V gene (reference sequence). The CDR3 is 17 residues long. V dropped 6 bases and J dropped 1; count of bases not matched to a gene: 12.

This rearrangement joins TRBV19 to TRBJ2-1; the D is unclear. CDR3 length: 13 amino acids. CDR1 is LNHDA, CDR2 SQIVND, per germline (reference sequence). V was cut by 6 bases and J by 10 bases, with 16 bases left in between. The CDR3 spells CASSVRGDREQFF. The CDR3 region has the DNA TGTGCCAGTAGCGTCCGTGGTGATCGGGAGCAGTTCTTC.

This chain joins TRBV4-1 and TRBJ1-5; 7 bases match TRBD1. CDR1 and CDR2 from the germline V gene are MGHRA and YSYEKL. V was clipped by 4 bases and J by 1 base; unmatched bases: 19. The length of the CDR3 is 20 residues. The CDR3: CASSPGLLQGGARSNQPQHF. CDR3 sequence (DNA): TGCGCCAGCAGCCCAGGGCTACTCCAGGGGGGGGCGCGGAGCAATCAGCCCCAGCATTTT.

CDR3 sequence (DNA): TGCAGCGTTTGGACAGCCTCTAATGAAAAACTGTTTTTT. Protein product: CSVWTASNEKLFF. The V and J genes are TRBV29-1 and TRBJ1-4, with D tentatively TRBD1 (6 bases). Germline loops: CDR1 SQVTM, CDR2 ANQGSEA. CDR3 length: 13 amino acids. Trimming took off 5 bases at V and 3 bases at J, with 10 bases between the two ends.

The CDR3 loop reads CASSERQGVFEQYF. The CDR3 DNA is TGTGCCAGCAGTGAACGGCAGGGTGTTTTCGAGCAGTACTTC. This chain uses TRBV2 with TRBJ2-7, with D tentatively TRBD1 (5 bases). The V end lost 2 bases, the J end lost 6 bases, and 14 bases lay between the germline ends. The germline CDR1 and CDR2 sequences are SNHLY and FYNNEI. The CDR3 has 14 amino acids.

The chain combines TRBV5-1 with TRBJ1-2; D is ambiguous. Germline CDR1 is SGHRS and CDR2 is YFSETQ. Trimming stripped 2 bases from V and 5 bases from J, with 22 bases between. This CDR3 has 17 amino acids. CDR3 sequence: CASSFTTNPLEGYGYTF. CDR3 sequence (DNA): TGCGCCAGCAGCTTTACCACCAATCCACTTGAAGGGTATGGCTACACCTTC.

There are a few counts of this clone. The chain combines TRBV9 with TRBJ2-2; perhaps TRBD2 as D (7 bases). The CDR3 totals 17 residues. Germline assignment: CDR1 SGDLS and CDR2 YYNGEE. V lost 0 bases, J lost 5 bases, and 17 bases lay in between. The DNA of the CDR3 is TGTGCCAGCAGCGTAGGGCTGGGGGGGCCTGTGACCGGGGAGCTGTTTTTT. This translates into CASSVGLGGPVTGELFF.

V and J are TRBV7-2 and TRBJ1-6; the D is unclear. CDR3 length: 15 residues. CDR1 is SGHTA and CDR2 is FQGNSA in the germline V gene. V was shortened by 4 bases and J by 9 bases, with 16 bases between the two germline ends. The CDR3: CASSSGRAKLSPLHF. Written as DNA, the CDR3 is TGTGCCAGCAGCTCTGGCAGAGCGAAGCTTTCACCCCTCCACTTT.

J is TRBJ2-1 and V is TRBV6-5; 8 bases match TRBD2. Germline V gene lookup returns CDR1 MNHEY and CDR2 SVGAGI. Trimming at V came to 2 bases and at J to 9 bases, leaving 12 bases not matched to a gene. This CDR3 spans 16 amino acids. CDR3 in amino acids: CASSYLRLRGATEQFF. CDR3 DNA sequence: TGTGCCAGCAGTTACCTCAGATTGCGGGGGGCCACTGAGCAGTTCTTC.

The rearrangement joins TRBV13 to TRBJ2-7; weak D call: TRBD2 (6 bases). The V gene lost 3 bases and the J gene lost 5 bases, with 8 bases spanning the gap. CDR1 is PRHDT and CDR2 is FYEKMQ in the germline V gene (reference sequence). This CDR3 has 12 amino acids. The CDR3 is CASSLGGNEQYF. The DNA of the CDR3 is TGTGCCAGCAGCTTGGGAGGTAACGAGCAGTACTTC. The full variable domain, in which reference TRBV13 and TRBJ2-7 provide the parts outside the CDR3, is AAGVIQSPRHLIKEKRETATLKCYPIPRHDTVYWYQQGPGQDPQFLISFYEKMQSDKGSIPDRFSAQQFSDYHSELNMSSLELGDSALYFCASSLGGNEQYFGPGTRLTVT.

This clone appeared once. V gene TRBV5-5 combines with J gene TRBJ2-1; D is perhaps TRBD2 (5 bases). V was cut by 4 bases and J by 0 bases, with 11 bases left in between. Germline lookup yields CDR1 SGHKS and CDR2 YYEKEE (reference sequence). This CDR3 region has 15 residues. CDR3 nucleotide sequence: TGTGCCAGCAGCCGTAGAGGGCTCTCCTACAATGAGCAGTTCTTC. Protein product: CASSRRGLSYNEQFF.

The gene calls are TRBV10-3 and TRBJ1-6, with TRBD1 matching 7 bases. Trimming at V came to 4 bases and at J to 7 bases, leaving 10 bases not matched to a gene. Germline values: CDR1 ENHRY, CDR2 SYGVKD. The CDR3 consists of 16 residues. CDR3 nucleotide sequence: TGTGCCATCAGTGTGGGAGGGGGCGCGACCAATTCACCCCTCCACTTT. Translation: CAISVGGGATNSPLHF.

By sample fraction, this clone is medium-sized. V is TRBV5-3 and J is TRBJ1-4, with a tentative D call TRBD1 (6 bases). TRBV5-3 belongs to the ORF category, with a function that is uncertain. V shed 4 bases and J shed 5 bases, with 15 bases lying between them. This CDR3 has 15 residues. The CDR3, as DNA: TGTGCCAGAAGCGCGTCAGGGGAAGAGAATGAAAAACTGTTTTTT. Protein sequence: CARSASGEENEKLFF.

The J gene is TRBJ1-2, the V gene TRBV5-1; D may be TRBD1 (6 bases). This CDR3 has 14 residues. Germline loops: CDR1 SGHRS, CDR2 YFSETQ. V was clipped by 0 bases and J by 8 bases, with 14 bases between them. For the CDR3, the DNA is TGCGCCAGCAGCTTGGAGTACAGGGATAACGGCTACACCTTC. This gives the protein CASSLEYRDNGYTF. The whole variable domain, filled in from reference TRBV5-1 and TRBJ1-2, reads KAGVTQTPRYLIKTRGQQVTLSCSPISGHRSVSWYQQTPGQGLQFLFEYFSETQRNKGNFPGRFSGRQFSNSRSEMNVSTLELGDSALYLCASSLEYRDNGYTFGSGTRLTVV.

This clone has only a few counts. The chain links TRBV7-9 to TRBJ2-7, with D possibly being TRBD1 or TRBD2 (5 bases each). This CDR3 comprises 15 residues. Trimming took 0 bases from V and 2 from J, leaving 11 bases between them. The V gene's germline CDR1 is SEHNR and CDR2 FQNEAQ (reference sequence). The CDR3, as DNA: TGTGCCAGCAGCTTAGCGGGAGAGGGGACCTACGAGCAGTACTTC. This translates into CASSLAGEGTYEQYF.

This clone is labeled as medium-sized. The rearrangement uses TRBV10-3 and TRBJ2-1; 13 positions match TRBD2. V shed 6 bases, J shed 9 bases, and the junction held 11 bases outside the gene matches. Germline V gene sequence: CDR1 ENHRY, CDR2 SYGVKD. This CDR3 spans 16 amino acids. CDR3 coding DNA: TGTGCCATCAGGGGTCAACTAGCGGGGGGGACTCCTGAGCAGTTCTTC. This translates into CAIRGQLAGGTPEQFF.